The rows below give T cell receptor beta chains drawn from one sample of a study of blood T cell repertoires in COVID-19. Measured with immunoSEQ multiplex PCR; TCRdb has only the in-frame clones, and not every one. The table has approximately 300,000 clones, approximately 81% seen once. The sample comprised PBMCs or T cells enriched from blood (not recorded which). Every receptor here comes from a woman between 25 and 40 years old who had been exposed to COVID-19. Each CDR3 is given with its conserved first and last residue. The D gene is left open where the match is weak. A row's size may be missing; if present it is once, few, many or a size class.

J: TRBJ2-1
D: -
V: TRBV27
size: -
CDR3: CASSLTGYNEQFF
DNA: TGTGCCAGCAGTTTAACAGGGTACAATGAGCAGTTCTTC

J: TRBJ2-2
D: -
V: TRBV5-1
size: -
CDR3: CASSSGGHGELFF
DNA: TGCGCCAGCAGCTCGGGGGGACACGGGGAGCTGTTTTTT

J: TRBJ1-5
D: TRBD1
V: TRBV6-4
size: -
CDR3: CASSRDRAQQPQHF
DNA: TGTGCCAGCAGTCGGGACAGGGCTCAACAGCCCCAGCATTTT

J: TRBJ1-4
D: TRBD1
V: TRBV7-9
size: -
CDR3: CASSHSIRDRVATNEKLFF
DNA: TGTGCCAGCAGCCATTCAATCCGGGACAGGGTTGCAACTAATGAAAAACTGTTTTTT

J: TRBJ1-1
D: TRBD1
V: TRBV30
size: -
CDR3: CAWIHRGGQNTEAFF
DNA: TGTGCCTGGATCCACAGGGGGGGCCAGAACACTGAAGCTTTCTTT

J: TRBJ1-5
D: -
V: TRBV11-3
size: -
CDR3: CASSFSWGENRNQPQHF
DNA: TGTGCCAGCAGCTTTTCGTGGGGCGAAAATCGCAATCAGCCCCAGCATTTT

J: TRBJ1-1
D: -
V: TRBV7-2
size: -
CDR3: CASSLLRSGEAFF
DNA: TGTGCCAGCAGCTTACTTCGGTCAGGAGAAGCTTTCTTT

J: TRBJ2-1
D: TRBD2
V: TRBV7-9
size: once
CDR3: CASSPPGLAGGNNEQFF
DNA: TGTGCCAGCAGCCCTCCGGGACTAGCGGGAGGAAACAATGAGCAGTTCTTC

J: TRBJ1-2
D: -
V: TRBV5-6
size: -
CDR3: CASSLGRNNYGYTF
DNA: TGTGCCAGCAGCTTGGGCAGGAATAACTATGGCTACACCTTC

J: TRBJ1-3
D: -
V: TRBV28
size: -
CDR3: CASQTVPGNTIYF
DNA: TGTGCCAGCCAGACAGTCCCTGGAAACACCATATATTTT

J: TRBJ2-7
D: TRBD1
V: TRBV30
size: -
CDR3: CAWELRGRTHEQYF
DNA: TGTGCCTGGGAGCTCAGGGGGCGGACACACGAGCAGTACTTC

J: TRBJ1-3
D: -
V: TRBV5-1
size: -
CDR3: CASSLTGGLSGNTIYF
DNA: TGCGCCAGCAGCTTAACCGGTGGGCTCTCTGGAAACACCATATATTTT